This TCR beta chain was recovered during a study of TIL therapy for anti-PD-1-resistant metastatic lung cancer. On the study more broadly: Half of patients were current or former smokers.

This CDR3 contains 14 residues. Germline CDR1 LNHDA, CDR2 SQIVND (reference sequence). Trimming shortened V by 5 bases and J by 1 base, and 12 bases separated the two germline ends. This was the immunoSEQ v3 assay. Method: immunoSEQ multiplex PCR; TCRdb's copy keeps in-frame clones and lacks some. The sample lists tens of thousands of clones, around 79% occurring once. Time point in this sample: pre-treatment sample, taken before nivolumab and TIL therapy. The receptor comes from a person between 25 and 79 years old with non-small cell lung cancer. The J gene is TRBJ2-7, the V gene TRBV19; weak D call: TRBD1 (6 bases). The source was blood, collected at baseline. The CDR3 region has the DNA TGTGCCAGTAGTCAGGGGTCAAAGTCCTACGAGCAGTACTTC. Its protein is CASSQGSKSYEQYF.